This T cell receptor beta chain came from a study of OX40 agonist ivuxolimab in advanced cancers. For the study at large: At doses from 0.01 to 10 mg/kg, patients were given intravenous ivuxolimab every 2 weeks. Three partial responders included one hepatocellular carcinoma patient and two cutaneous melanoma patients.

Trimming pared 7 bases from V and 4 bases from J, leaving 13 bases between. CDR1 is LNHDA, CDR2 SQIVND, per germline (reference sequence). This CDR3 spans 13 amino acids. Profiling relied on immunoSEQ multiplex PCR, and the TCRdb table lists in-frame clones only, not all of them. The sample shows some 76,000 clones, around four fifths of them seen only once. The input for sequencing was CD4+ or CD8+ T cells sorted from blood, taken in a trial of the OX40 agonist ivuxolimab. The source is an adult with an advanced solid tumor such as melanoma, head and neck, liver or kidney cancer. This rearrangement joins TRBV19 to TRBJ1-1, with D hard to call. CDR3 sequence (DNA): TGTGCCAGTACCGCCTTTCGGGGCACTGAAGCTTTCTTT. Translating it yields CASTAFRGTEAFF.